The source of this T cell receptor (beta chain) is a study of blood T cells in healthy people across ages. The second PCR ran roughly 6 to 11 cycles with a sample-barcoded 5' primer and J-beta primers. The template-switch adaptor was a 5' adaptor with 12 random nucleotides. It tagged each cDNA molecule. Samples each returned at least 3 million CDR3-containing paired-end reads. TCRdb called the 5' RACE reads again in MiXCR, with one record for every CDR3 protein. The data show about 1.8 million distinct CDR3 sequences, 49% seen once. The CDR3 length is 15 residues. Trimming at V came to 4 bases and at J to 3 bases, leaving 8 bases not matched to a gene. Germline V gene sequence: CDR1 SGDLS, CDR2 YYNGEE. This clonotype was detected only a few times.

The source material was blood. This clonotype was obtained from a woman aged 40 to 49 in good health. V gene TRBV9 combines with J gene TRBJ2-5; 8 bases align to TRBD1. In nucleotides, the CDR3 is TGTGCCAGCAGCTCGAGTCGGGGACAGGAAGAGACCCAGTACTTC. It encodes CASSSSRGQEETQYF.